This TCR beta chain stems from a study of blood T cells in healthy people across ages. Primers used in a second PCR of about 6 to 11 cycles were a sample-barcoded 5' primer and a J-beta primer mix. TCRdb re-analysed the 5' RACE reads in MiXCR, keeping a single row per CDR3 protein. The sample lists approximately 850,000 distinct CDR3 sequences, 55% to 70% occurring once. The V and J ends lost 4 bases and 4 bases, in that order; junction bases with no gene match: 7. CDR3 size: 14 residues. In germline, CDR1 is DFQATT, CDR2 SNEGSKA (reference sequence). The sequence derives from a man aged 25-40 years in good health. Specimen: blood. The V and J genes are TRBV20-1 and TRBJ2-5, with TRBD2 matching over 9 bases. The CDR3 here is CSATAGGVRETQYF. The CDR3 DNA follows: TGCAGTGCTACCGCGGGGGGGGTGAGAGAGACCCAGTACTTC.